The 29 T cell receptor beta chains given below trace back to one sample, sequenced in a study of T cell repertoires in aging, cancer and after chemotherapy. TCR beta rearrangements were amplified from peripheral blood genomic DNA. Rearranged V-D-J TRB sequences were amplified with a mixed TRB-A/B primer pool. TCRdb reprocessed the multiplex PCR reads with MiXCR, giving one entry per CDR3 protein. The table shows about 8,500 distinct CDR3 sequences, with more than 40% occurring only once. Sample: blood. These receptors originate from a human donor with a solid tumor.

V and J are TRBV29-1 and TRBJ1-3; TRBD1 might be the D (5 bases). V gave up 6 bases and J gave up 0 bases, with 9 bases separating them. The germline V gene has CDR1 SQVTM and CDR2 ANQGSEA. The CDR3 consists of 13 residues. This CDR3 is CSVKTVSGNTIYF. The CDR3 DNA reads as TGCAGCGTGAAGACAGTCTCTGGAAACACCATATATTTT.

In DNA, the CDR3 is TGTGCCTGGAGTTCCCAGGGGACCCCTTACAATGAGCAGTTCTTC. It is translated as CAWSSQGTPYNEQFF. The V gene is TRBV30, the J gene TRBJ2-1, with a weak D call TRBD1 (6 bases). V gave up 2 bases and J gave up 4 bases, with 15 bases separating them. The germline gives CDR1 GTSNPN, CDR2 SVGIG (reference sequence). The CDR3 covers 15 residues.

By its share, this clonotype is medium-sized. The J gene is TRBJ2-2, the V gene TRBV6-6; 11 positions agree with TRBD2. This CDR3 region has 15 residues. Germline V gene sequence: CDR1 MNHNY, CDR2 SVGAGI (reference sequence). The V gene end was trimmed by 6 bases and the J gene end by 5 bases; junction bases not matched to a gene: 5. In DNA, the CDR3 is TGTGCCAGCAGCCTAGCGGGAGGAAGGACCGGGGAGCTGTTTTTT. Its translation: CASSLAGGRTGELFF.

The chain employs TRBV6-2 or TRBV6-3 and TRBJ2-4, with TRBD1 identical over 11 bases. Trimming took 6 bases from V and 8 from J; bases not matched to a gene: 9. In germline, CDR1 is MNHEY, CDR2 SVGEGT. This CDR3 region has 15 residues. CDR3 in amino acids: CASSHGQGASHIQYF. CDR3 sequence (DNA): TGTGCCAGCAGCCACGGACAGGGGGCGAGCCACATTCAGTACTTC.

The chain recombines TRBV19 with TRBJ1-1, with D possibly being TRBD1 (5 bases). Trimming shortened V by 5 bases and J by 0 bases, and 10 bases separated the two germline ends. The CDR3 has 14 amino acids. Germline CDR1 LNHDA, CDR2 SQIVND (reference sequence). In DNA form, the CDR3 reads TGTGCCAGTAGTGCCAGGGTTATGAACACTGAAGCTTTCTTT. The encoded protein is CASSARVMNTEAFF.

The gene calls are TRBV20-1 and TRBJ2-1, with a tentative D call TRBD1 (5 bases). CDR3 length equals 12 residues. The germline V and J ends were trimmed by 6 bases and 9 bases, with 15 bases remaining between them. Germline loops: CDR1 DFQATT, CDR2 SNEGSKA (reference sequence). CDR3 sequence: CSAPQGSVEQFF. The CDR3 DNA reads as TGCAGTGCCCCCCAGGGAAGCGTTGAGCAGTTCTTC.

This clonotype turned up a few times. This chain connects TRBV5-4 to TRBJ2-5, with 11 bases identical to TRBD2. Germline loops: CDR1 SGHNT, CDR2 YYREEE (reference sequence). The CDR3 runs 16 residues. Trimming cost V 1 base and J 5 bases; bases outside gene matches: 7. The CDR3 DNA reads TGTGCCAGCAGCTTGAAGAGTAGCGGGAGGGGGGAGACCCAGTACTTC. Amino acid sequence: CASSLKSSGRGETQYF.

The chain joins TRBV6-1 to TRBJ2-3, with 9 bases fitting TRBD2. V gave up 2 bases and J gave up 4 bases; unmatched junction bases: 4. The CDR3 spans 15 residues. The V gene's germline CDR1 is MNHNS and CDR2 SASEGT. The CDR3 spells CASSELAGEPDTQYF. The DNA of the CDR3 is TGTGCCAGCAGTGAATTAGCGGGGGAGCCAGATACGCAGTATTTT.

This clonotype has just a few counts. V usage is TRBV6-5 and J usage is TRBJ2-1; no clear D gene. Trimming pared 6 bases from V and 7 bases from J, leaving 13 bases between. Germline V gene data show CDR1 as MNHEY and CDR2 as SVGAGI. CDR3 length: 13 amino acids. The CDR3 is CASSPPTPNEQFF. The CDR3, as DNA: TGTGCCAGCAGCCCACCAACTCCTAATGAGCAGTTCTTC.

This clonotype was found a few times. The chain recombines TRBV6-5 with TRBJ2-7; perhaps TRBD1 as D (5 bases). Per the germline V gene, CDR1 is MNHEY and CDR2 is SVGAGI. V was clipped by 7 bases and J by 2 bases, with 18 bases between them. This CDR3 is 15 amino acids long. The CDR3 region is CASTKLQGSAYEQYF. The CDR3 bases are TGTGCCAGCACCAAACTCCAGGGCAGTGCCTACGAGCAGTACTTC.

This clonotype was counted only a few times. This rearrangement joins TRBV5-6 to TRBJ2-4; D remains ambiguous. Deletions cut 4 bases from V and 10 bases from J, with 15 bases between. This CDR3 is built from 13 residues. The germline gives CDR1 SGHDT, CDR2 YYEEEE. The CDR3 here is CASSPGSSAIQYF. DNA of the CDR3: TGTGCCAGCAGCCCCGGGTCTAGTGCAATTCAGTACTTC.

This clonotype has more than one count but fewer than ten. The chain recombines TRBV18 with TRBJ2-5, with no clear D. This CDR3 spans 13 amino acids. V was trimmed by 3 bases and J by 4 bases, leaving 9 bases between them. Germline V CDR1 and CDR2: KGHSH, LQKENI. CDR3 sequence (DNA): TGTGCCAGCTCACCCCCGGCAGGAGAGACCCAGTACTTC. This sequence encodes CASSPPAGETQYF. Full variable domain (remainder filled in from reference TRBV18 and TRBJ2-5): NAGVMQNPRHLVRRRGQEARLRCSPMKGHSHVYWYRQLPEEGLKFMVYLQKENIIDESGMPKERFSAEFPKEGPSILRIQQVVRGDSAAYFCASSPPAGETQYFGPGTRLLVL.

This clonotype rates as medium-sized. This rearrangement joins TRBV29-1 to TRBJ2-3, with D maybe TRBD2 (5 bases). Trimming shortened V by 7 bases and J by 4 bases, and 6 bases separated the two germline ends. The CDR3 covers 10 residues. From germline, CDR1 is SQVTM and CDR2 ANQGSEA. Here the CDR3 reads CSGGPDTQYF. DNA for the CDR3: TGCAGCGGAGGGCCAGATACGCAGTATTTT.

V is TRBV12-3 or TRBV12-4 and J is TRBJ2-5; D perhaps matches TRBD1 (6 bases). Trimming took off 5 bases at V and 5 bases at J, with 21 bases between the two ends. The CDR3 extends over 16 amino acids. This CDR3 is CASSPPTQGSRETQYF. The CDR3 nucleotides read TGTGCCAGCAGTCCACCCACACAGGGAAGTAGGGAGACCCAGTACTTC.

The chain carries TRBV6-5 and TRBJ2-5; 11 bases fit TRBD2. Germline assignment: CDR1 MNHEY and CDR2 SVGAGI. The CDR3 is 15 amino acids. V shed 5 bases, J shed 0 bases, and the junction held 2 bases outside the gene matches. The DNA for the CDR3 is TGTGCCAGCAGTCCTAGCGGGGGGTACCAAGAGACCCAGTACTTC. Protein sequence: CASSPSGGYQETQYF.

This clonotype was counted between two and nine times. V gene TRBV19 combines with J gene TRBJ2-7; unclear D gene. V lost 5 bases to trimming and J lost 1 base, with 12 bases between them. The germline gives CDR1 LNHDA, CDR2 SQIVND (reference sequence). The length of the CDR3 is 14 residues. The CDR3 region is CASSEKVLSYEQYF. For the CDR3, the DNA is TGTGCCAGTAGTGAAAAGGTTCTTTCCTACGAGCAGTACTTC.

V gene TRBV19 combines with J gene TRBJ1-1; 10 bases map to TRBD1. The germline V gene has CDR1 LNHDA and CDR2 SQIVND (reference sequence). V lost 8 bases, J lost 5 bases, and 11 bases stayed unmatched. The CDR3 spans 15 residues. CDR3 in amino acids: CASGRQGAGSTEAFF. In nucleotides, the CDR3 is TGTGCCAGTGGGCGACAGGGGGCGGGTTCGACTGAAGCTTTCTTT.

The V gene is TRBV6-5, the J gene TRBJ2-7; no clear D gene. The V end lost 7 bases, the J end lost 2 bases, and 12 bases lay between the germline ends. Germline-derived CDR1 and CDR2 are MNHEY and SVGAGI. The CDR3 contains 13 residues. Here the CDR3 DNA reads TGTGCCAGCACCGACTCCGCCACCTACGAGCAGTACTTC. It specifies CASTDSATYEQYF.

The chain carries TRBV12-3 or TRBV12-4 and TRBJ1-4; no clear D. Trimming cost V 6 bases and J 3 bases, with 14 bases left between them. The length of the CDR3 is 15 residues. CDR3 region: CASSPNGRSNEKLFF. The CDR3 nucleotides read TGTGCCAGCAGCCCTAATGGGAGATCTAATGAAAAACTGTTTTTT.

The V call is TRBV29-1, the J call TRBJ2-3, with D perhaps being TRBD1 or TRBD2 (7 bases each). Germline CDR1 SQVTM, CDR2 ANQGSEA. This CDR3 has 13 amino acids. V lost 1 base, J lost 4 bases, and 9 bases lay in between. The CDR3 sequence: CSVEAGGADTQYF. Here the CDR3 DNA reads TGCAGCGTTGAAGCAGGGGGGGCAGATACGCAGTATTTT.

This clonotype appeared a few times. The genes are TRBV19 and TRBJ2-4; D is unclear. The CDR3 extends over 14 amino acids. The V end was cut by 5 bases, the J end by 0 bases, with 8 bases between. Per the germline V gene, CDR1 is LNHDA and CDR2 is SQIVND (reference sequence). As DNA, the CDR3 is TGTGCCAGTAGTGGTTCCTTAGCCAAAAACATTCAGTACTTC. Translated, it gives CASSGSLAKNIQYF.

This chain links TRBV7-9 with TRBJ2-2; D call uncertain. V lost 5 bases to trimming and J lost 2 bases, with 12 bases between them. Germline lookup yields CDR1 SEHNR and CDR2 FQNEAQ (reference sequence). The CDR3 runs to 15 residues. The chain's CDR3 is CASSVWPENTGELFF. The CDR3 DNA reads as TGTGCCAGCAGCGTATGGCCAGAAAACACCGGGGAGCTGTTTTTT.

This clonotype qualifies as medium-sized (0.01 to 0.1%). V usage is TRBV19 and J usage is TRBJ2-2, with 8 bases matching TRBD1. The CDR3 has 14 amino acids. Germline CDR1 reads LNHDA; CDR2 reads SQIVND (reference sequence). Trimming at V came to 10 bases and at J to 5 bases, leaving 9 bases not matched to a gene. The CDR3 DNA reads TGTGCCACCCAGCGGACAGGGTTGACCGGGGAGCTGTTTTTT. Translated: CATQRTGLTGELFF. The variable domain in full, completed from reference TRBV19 and TRBJ2-2, reads DGGITQSPKYLFRKEGQNVTLSCEQNLNHDAMYWYRQDPGQGLRLIYYSQIVNDFQKGDIAEGYSVSREKKESFPLTVTSAQKNPTAFYLCATQRTGLTGELFFGEGSRLTVL.

By frequency in the sample, this clonotype is medium-sized. V gene TRBV29-1 combines with J gene TRBJ2-1; TRBD1 might be the D (5 bases). The CDR3 totals 13 residues. The germline gives CDR1 SQVTM, CDR2 ANQGSEA. Deletions cut 6 bases from V and 4 bases from J, with 13 bases between. This CDR3 is CSVPGIDYNEQFF. The CDR3 coding sequence is TGCAGCGTCCCAGGGATCGATTACAATGAGCAGTTCTTC.

This clonotype ranks as medium-sized. The rearrangement joins TRBV29-1 to TRBJ1-1; D remains unclear. In germline, CDR1 is SQVTM, CDR2 ANQGSEA. There are 14 residues in the CDR3. V was trimmed by 4 bases and J by 1 base, leaving 13 bases between them. In DNA form, the CDR3 reads TGCAGCGTTGCGGACCGTACTCGGAACACTGAAGCTTTCTTT. Protein: CSVADRTRNTEAFF.

The V call is TRBV27, the J call TRBJ2-1; D remains ambiguous. From germline, CDR1 is MNHEY and CDR2 SMNVEV (reference sequence). The CDR3 consists of 12 residues. Trimming pared 6 bases from V and 6 bases from J, leaving 9 bases between. CDR3 nucleotide sequence: TGTGCCAGCAGGACGGAAGCCAATGAGCAGTTCTTC. Its protein is CASRTEANEQFF.

Points on this clonotype: A single base separates this from a much larger clone, so it may be a read error. V is TRBV19 and J is TRBJ1-1; D gene ambiguous. CDR1 is LNHDA, CDR2 SQIVND, per germline (reference sequence). The CDR3 consists of 11 residues. CDR3 DNA sequence: TGTGCCAGTAGTATTGTCACTAAAGCTTTCTTT. This codes for CASSIVTKAFF.

V and J are TRBV6-2 or TRBV6-3 and TRBJ2-7; no clear D gene. The CDR3 totals 14 residues. V was cut by 2 bases and J by 6 bases, with 14 bases left in between. Per the germline V gene, CDR1 is MNHEY and CDR2 is SVGEGT. Here the CDR3 reads CASSYETATFEQYF. CDR3 nucleotides: TGTGCCAGCAGTTACGAGACTGCCACCTTCGAGCAGTACTTC.

The chain joins TRBV5-6 to TRBJ2-3, with D maybe TRBD2 (5 bases). Between the trimmed V and J ends, which lost 4 bases and 8 bases, there was a span of 29 bases. The CDR3 runs 18 residues. From germline, CDR1 is SGHDT and CDR2 YYEEEE. CDR3 sequence: CASSELGHLRAPAGTQYF. In nucleotides, the CDR3 is TGTGCCAGCAGCGAGTTAGGGCACCTCCGGGCCCCGGCGGGTACGCAGTATTTT.